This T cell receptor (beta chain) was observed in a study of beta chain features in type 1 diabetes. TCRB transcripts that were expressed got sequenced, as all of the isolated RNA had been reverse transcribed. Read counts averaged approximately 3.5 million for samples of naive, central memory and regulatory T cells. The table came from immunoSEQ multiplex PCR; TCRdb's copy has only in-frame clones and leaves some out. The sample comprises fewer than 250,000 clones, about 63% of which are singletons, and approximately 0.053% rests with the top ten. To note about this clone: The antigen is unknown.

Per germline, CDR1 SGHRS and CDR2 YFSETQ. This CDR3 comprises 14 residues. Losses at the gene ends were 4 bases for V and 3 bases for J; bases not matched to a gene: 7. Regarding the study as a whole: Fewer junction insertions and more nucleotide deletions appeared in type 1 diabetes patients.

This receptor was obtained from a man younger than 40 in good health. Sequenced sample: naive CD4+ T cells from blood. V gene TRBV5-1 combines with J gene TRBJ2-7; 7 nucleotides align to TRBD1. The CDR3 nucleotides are TGCGCCAGCAGCCCCGGGGACAGATACTACGAGCAGTACTTC. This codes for CASSPGDRYYEQYF.